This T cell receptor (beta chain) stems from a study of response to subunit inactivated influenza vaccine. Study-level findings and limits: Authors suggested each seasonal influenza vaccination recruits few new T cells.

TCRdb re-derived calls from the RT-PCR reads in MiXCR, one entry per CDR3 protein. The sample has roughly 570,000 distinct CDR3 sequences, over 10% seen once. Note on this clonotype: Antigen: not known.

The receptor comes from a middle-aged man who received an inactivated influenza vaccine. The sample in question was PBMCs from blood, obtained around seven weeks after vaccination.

The CDR3, as DNA: TGCGCCAGCAGCCAGGTATCGGGACAGGGACAAGGTCAGCCCCAGCATTTT. It codes for CASSQVSGQGQGQPQHF. The gene calls are TRBV4-1 and TRBJ1-5; 9 positions agree with TRBD1. Per germline, CDR1 MGHRA and CDR2 YSYEKL. Trimming removed 3 bases from V and 6 bases from J; junction bases left unmatched: 12. This CDR3 is built from 17 residues.